The 15 T cell receptor beta chains listed next were all sequenced from one sample in a study of blood T cell repertoires in COVID-19. Assay: immunoSEQ multiplex PCR; the TCRdb copy retains only in-frame clones and omits some. The sample has about 46,000 clones, 80% to 85% seen once. Sequenced sample: peripheral blood. These receptors originate from a man between 60 and 75 years old with active COVID-19.

This clone was found once. The rearrangement links TRBV3-1 (or the pseudogene TRBV3-2) to TRBJ1-3; 8 bases map to TRBD1. CDR3 length: 17 residues. CDR1 is LGHDT and CDR2 is YNNKEL in the germline V gene (reference sequence). V was pared by 1 base and J by 3 bases, with 8 bases of the junction left unmatched. The CDR3 nucleotides read TGTGCCAGCAGCCAAGCGTCAGGGGGCGCAGGTGGAAACACCATATATTTT. It is translated as CASSQASGGAGGNTIYF.

The chain links TRBV2 to TRBJ1-5, with 11 bases that match TRBD1. Trimming at V came to 3 bases and at J to 7 bases, leaving 2 bases not matched to a gene. The CDR3 contains 14 residues. The germline CDR1 and CDR2 sequences are SNHLY and FYNNEI. The chain's CDR3 is CASSEGTGGQPQHF. Here the CDR3 DNA reads TGTGCCAGCAGTGAGGGGACAGGGGGACAGCCCCAGCATTTT. The variable domain in full, completed from reference TRBV2 and TRBJ1-5, reads EPEVTQTPSHQVTQMGQEVILRCVPISNHLYFYWYRQILGQKVEFLVSFYNNEISEKSEIFDDQFSVERPDGSNFTLKIRSTKLEDSAMYFCASSEGTGGQPQHFGDGTRLSIL.

The V and J genes are TRBV27 and TRBJ2-7; tentatively, D is TRBD2 (6 bases). Germline lookup yields CDR1 MNHEY and CDR2 SMNVEV (reference sequence). The CDR3 is 12 residues long. Trimming shortened V by 6 bases and J by 3 bases, and 9 bases separated the two germline ends. Here the CDR3 DNA reads TGTGCCAGCAGCGGGGGAGACTACGAGCAGTACTTC. It yields the protein CASSGGDYEQYF.

J is TRBJ2-3 and V is TRBV28; 10 bases agree with TRBD1. This CDR3 contains 15 residues. Germline trimming cut 2 bases from V and 1 base from J; bases unmatched to any gene: 0. Germline V lookup: CDR1 MDHEN, CDR2 SYDVKM. As DNA, the CDR3 is TGTGCCAGCAGTTTAGGGACAGGGGGCACAGATACGCAGTATTTT. It is translated as CASSLGTGGTDTQYF.

V usage is TRBV28 and J usage is TRBJ2-7, with TRBD2 matching 11 bases. The germline V gene has CDR1 MDHEN and CDR2 SYDVKM. The CDR3 covers 14 residues. J lost 3 bases, V lost 3 bases, and 1 base had no gene match. The CDR3 DNA reads TGTGCCAGCAGTTTGACTAGCGGGAACTACGAGCAGTACTTC. This codes for CASSLTSGNYEQYF.

V and J are TRBV30 and TRBJ2-2; possibly TRBD1 for D (6 bases). CDR3 length equals 14 residues. With 2 bases removed from V and 1 base from J, the gap between germline ends came to 8 bases. Germline V gene sequence: CDR1 GTSNPN, CDR2 SVGIG (reference sequence). The chain's CDR3 is CAWSKQGNTGELFF. Written as DNA, the CDR3 is TGTGCCTGGAGTAAACAGGGGAACACCGGGGAGCTGTTTTTT.

V is TRBV3-1 (or the pseudogene TRBV3-2) and J is TRBJ2-7; 11 nucleotides align to TRBD2. Germline V gene data show CDR1 as LGHDT and CDR2 as YNNKEL (reference sequence). The CDR3 sequence is 16 residues long. J gave up 2 bases and V 5 bases, and 8 bases lay outside the gene matches. CDR3 sequence reads: CASSSLAGGPPYEQYF. DNA of the CDR3: TGTGCCAGCAGCTCTCTAGCGGGAGGCCCACCCTACGAGCAGTACTTC.

The chain is built from TRBV11-2 and TRBJ2-3, with 8 positions matching TRBD2. The germline V gene encodes CDR1 SGHAT and CDR2 FQNNGV. V dropped 2 bases and J dropped 7; count of bases not matched to a gene: 8. The CDR3 runs to 15 residues. In nucleotides, the CDR3 is TGTGCCAGCAGCTTAAACTCCCTAGCGGGTAATACGCAGTATTTT. This gives the protein CASSLNSLAGNTQYF.

This chain links TRBV3-1 (or the pseudogene TRBV3-2) with TRBJ2-7; maybe TRBD1 (5 bases). Germline V gene data show CDR1 as LGHDT and CDR2 as YNNKEL (reference sequence). The V end was cut by 0 bases, the J end by 4 bases, with 16 bases between. This CDR3 contains 16 residues. The CDR3 sequence is CASSQDLQGERYEQYF. In DNA, the CDR3 is TGTGCCAGCAGCCAAGATCTCCAGGGCGAGAGGTACGAGCAGTACTTC.

The genes are TRBV30 and TRBJ2-1; TRBD1 is a possible D gene (5 bases). CDR1 and CDR2 (germline): GTSNPN, SVGIG (reference sequence). The CDR3 sequence is 18 residues long. The V end was cut by 0 bases, the J end by 8 bases, with 26 bases between. CDR3 sequence: CAWSVWGSPRYLRDEQFF. The CDR3 DNA is TGTGCCTGGAGTGTATGGGGCTCTCCCCGGTACTTACGGGATGAGCAGTTCTTC.

This clone came up once. The chain's CDR3 is CARNSPNYEQYF. In nucleotides, the CDR3 is TGCGCCAGAAACTCACCGAACTACGAGCAGTACTTC. The chain employs TRBV5-1 and TRBJ2-7; D is ambiguous. Trimming stripped 8 bases from V and 3 bases from J, with 12 bases between. The CDR3 sequence is 12 residues long. The germline V gene has CDR1 SGHRS and CDR2 YFSETQ.

The chain has TRBV27 and TRBJ2-5, with D possibly being TRBD1 (5 bases). V was clipped by 2 bases and J by 5 bases, with 9 bases between them. The germline gives CDR1 MNHEY, CDR2 SMNVEV (reference sequence). This CDR3 comprises 13 residues. CDR3 protein: CASSLRGQETQYF. CDR3 sequence (DNA): TGTGCCAGCAGTTTAAGGGGTCAGGAGACCCAGTACTTC.

The CDR3 nucleotides are TGTGCCAGCAGTAAACTGGGACAGGAGAACACTGAAGCTTTCTTT. Amino acid sequence: CASSKLGQENTEAFF. The chain recombines TRBV6-5 with TRBJ1-1, with 8 bases fitting TRBD1. Trimming removed 5 bases from V and 1 base from J; junction bases left unmatched: 6. Germline values: CDR1 MNHEY, CDR2 SVGAGI. CDR3 length: 15 amino acids.

The chain couples TRBV5-1 to TRBJ2-3; D might be TRBD2 (5 bases). The CDR3 loop spans 15 amino acids. Trimming stripped 5 bases from V and 3 bases from J, with 16 bases between. Germline V gene data show CDR1 as SGHRS and CDR2 as YFSETQ. CDR3 residues: CASSSGGRRTDTQYF. The CDR3 bases are TGCGCCAGCAGTTCTGGTGGGAGACGAACAGATACGCAGTATTTT.

The chain recombines TRBV27 with TRBJ2-7; TRBD1 is a possible D gene (6 bases). Germline V gene sequence: CDR1 MNHEY, CDR2 SMNVEV (reference sequence). The CDR3 sequence is 15 residues long. Trimming cost V 5 bases and J 5 bases, with 19 bases left between them. CDR3 sequence: CASSPGQILGNEQYF. The CDR3 coding sequence is TGTGCCAGCAGTCCCGGACAGATTCTTGGGAACGAGCAGTACTTC.